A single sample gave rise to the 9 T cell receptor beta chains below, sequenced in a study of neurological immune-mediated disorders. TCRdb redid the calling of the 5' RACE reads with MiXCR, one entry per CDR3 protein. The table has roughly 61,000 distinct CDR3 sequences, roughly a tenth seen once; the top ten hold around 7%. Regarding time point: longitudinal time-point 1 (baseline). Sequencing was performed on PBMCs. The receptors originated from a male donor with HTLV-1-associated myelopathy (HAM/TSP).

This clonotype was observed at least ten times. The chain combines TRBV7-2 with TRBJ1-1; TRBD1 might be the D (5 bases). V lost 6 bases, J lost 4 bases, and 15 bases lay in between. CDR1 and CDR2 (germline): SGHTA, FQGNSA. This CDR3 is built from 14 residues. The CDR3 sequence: CASRREGQTTEAFF. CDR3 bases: TGTGCCAGCAGACGTGAGGGGCAGACCACTGAAGCTTTCTTT.

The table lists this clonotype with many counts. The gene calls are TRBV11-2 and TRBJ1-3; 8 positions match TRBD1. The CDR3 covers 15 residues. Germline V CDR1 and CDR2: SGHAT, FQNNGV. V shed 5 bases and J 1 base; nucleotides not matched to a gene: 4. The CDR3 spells CASSGNRGSGNTIYF. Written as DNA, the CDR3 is TGTGCCAGCAGCGGAAACAGGGGGTCTGGAAACACCATATATTTT.

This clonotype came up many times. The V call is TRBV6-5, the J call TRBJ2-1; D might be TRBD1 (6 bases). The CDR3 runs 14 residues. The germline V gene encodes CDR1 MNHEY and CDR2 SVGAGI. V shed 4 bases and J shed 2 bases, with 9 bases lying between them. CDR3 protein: CASSSGTTYNEQFF. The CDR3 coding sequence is TGTGCCAGCAGTTCCGGGACAACCTACAATGAGCAGTTCTTC.

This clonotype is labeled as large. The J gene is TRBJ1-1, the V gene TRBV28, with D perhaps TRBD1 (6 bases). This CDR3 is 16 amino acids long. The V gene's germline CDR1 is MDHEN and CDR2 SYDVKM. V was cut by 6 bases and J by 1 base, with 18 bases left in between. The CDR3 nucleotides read TGTGCCAGCAGAATTTTCTCCGGACAGACGAACACTGAAGCTTTCTTT. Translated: CASRIFSGQTNTEAFF.

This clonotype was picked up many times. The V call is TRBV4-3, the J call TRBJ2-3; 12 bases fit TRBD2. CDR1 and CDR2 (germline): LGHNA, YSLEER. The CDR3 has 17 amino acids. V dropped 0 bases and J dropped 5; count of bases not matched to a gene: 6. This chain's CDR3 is CASSQDPSGGAVDTQYF. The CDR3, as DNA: TGCGCCAGCAGCCAAGACCCTAGCGGGGGGGCCGTAGATACGCAGTATTTT.

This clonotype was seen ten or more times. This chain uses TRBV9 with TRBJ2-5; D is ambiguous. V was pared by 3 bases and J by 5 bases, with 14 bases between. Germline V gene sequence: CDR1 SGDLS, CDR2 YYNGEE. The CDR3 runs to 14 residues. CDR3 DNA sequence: TGTGCCAGCAGCGCCACTCTTGTGAGGGAGACCCAGTACTTC. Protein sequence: CASSATLVRETQYF.

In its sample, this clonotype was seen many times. This CDR3 is CASSFLRGNTGELFF. The DNA for the CDR3 is TGCGCCAGCAGTTTCTTGCGGGGTAACACCGGGGAGCTGTTTTTT. V is TRBV5-1 and J is TRBJ2-2; D is possibly TRBD2 (6 bases). The CDR3 has 15 amino acids. Germline assignment: CDR1 SGHRS and CDR2 YFSETQ. Trimming removed 5 bases at V and 2 bases at J, with 13 bases between.

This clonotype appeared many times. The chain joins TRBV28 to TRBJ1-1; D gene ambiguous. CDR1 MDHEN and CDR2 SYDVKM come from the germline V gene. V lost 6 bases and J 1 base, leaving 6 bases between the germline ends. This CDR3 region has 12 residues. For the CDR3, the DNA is TGTGCCAGCAGCCCACCGAACACTGAAGCTTTCTTT. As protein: CASSPPNTEAFF.

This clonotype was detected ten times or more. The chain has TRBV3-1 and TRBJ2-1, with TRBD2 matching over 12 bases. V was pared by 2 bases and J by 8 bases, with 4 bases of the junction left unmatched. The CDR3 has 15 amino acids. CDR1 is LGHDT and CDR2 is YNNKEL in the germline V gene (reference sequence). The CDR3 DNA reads TGTGCCAGCAGCCAACGCACTAGCGGGGGGCATGAGCAGTTCTTC. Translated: CASSQRTSGGHEQFF.